These 11 T cell receptor beta chains share one sample of origin, sequenced in a study of neurological immune-mediated disorders. TCRdb itself ran the 5' RACE reads through MiXCR, one entry per CDR3 protein. The sample lists about 46,000 distinct CDR3 sequences; roughly 3.2% were seen once. Material: PBMCs. The source of these receptors is a woman in her forties or fifties with multiple sclerosis.

This clonotype was detected ten times or more. V gene TRBV20-1 combines with J gene TRBJ2-7; D is possibly TRBD1 (6 bases). Trimming took 6 bases from V and 1 from J, leaving 16 bases between them. The germline gives CDR1 DFQATT, CDR2 SNEGSKA (reference sequence). This CDR3 comprises 14 residues. CDR3 in amino acids: CSAWRRDRSYEQYF. The CDR3 DNA sequence: TGCAGTGCCTGGAGGCGCGACAGGTCCTACGAGCAGTACTTC.

There are a few counts of this clonotype. Given a much more abundant clone one base away, this may be a read error. V is TRBV9 and J is TRBJ2-7; D not certain. The CDR3 consists of 11 residues. CDR1 is SGDLS, CDR2 YYNGEE, per germline. The CDR3 region has the DNA TGTGACAGCAGCGTAGTTTACGAGCAGTACGTC. It is translated as CDSSVVYEQYV.

A note on this clonotype: No conserved phenylalanine or tryptophan is present at the end of the CDR3, so a read error is the likely explanation. This chain connects TRBV5-1 to TRBJ2-7; tentatively, D is TRBD1 or TRBD2 (7 bases each). There are 14 residues in the CDR3. Germline assignment: CDR1 SGHRS and CDR2 YFSETQ. V was shortened by 0 bases and J by 4 bases, with 11 bases between the two germline ends. The DNA for the CDR3 is TGCGCCAGCAGCTTGGCGCAGGGGGGGTACGAGCAGTACAAC. This gives the protein CASSLAQGGYEQYN.

At least ten counts were recorded for this clonotype. This sequence joins TRBV10-3 and TRBJ2-2, with TRBD1 matching 8 bases. The germline V gene has CDR1 ENHRY and CDR2 SYGVKD. V lost 3 bases and J lost 1; bases outside the gene matches: 4. CDR3 length: 16 amino acids. CDR3 loop: CAISDRDRKNTGELFF. The DNA for the CDR3 is TGTGCCATCAGTGACCGGGACAGGAAGAACACCGGGGAGCTGTTTTTT.

This clonotype was counted ten times or more. V usage is TRBV5-1 and J usage is TRBJ1-4; no reliable D call. Germline CDR1 SGHRS, CDR2 YFSETQ. CDR3 length: 14 residues. V lost 0 bases and J 0 bases, leaving 3 bases between the germline ends. The CDR3 DNA reads as TGCGCCAGCAGCTTGGGAGCAACTAATGAAAAACTGTTTTTT. It is translated as CASSLGATNEKLFF.

This clonotype was recorded many times. J is TRBJ2-1 and V is TRBV21-1; the table names TRBD1, a call not compared with the DNA. TRBV21-1 is assigned pseudogene status. This CDR3 is built from 15 residues. CDR3 sequence (DNA): TGTGCCAGCACCCATCCGAGGGGGCCGTCGAATGAGCAGTTCTTC. It encodes CASTHPRGPSNEQFF.

This clonotype was counted at least ten times. This rearrangement joins TRBV12-3 or TRBV12-4 to TRBJ1-5; 7 nucleotides line up with TRBD1. V lost 6 bases to trimming and J lost 6 bases; unmatched junction nucleotides: 17. This CDR3 is 17 amino acids long. DNA of the CDR3: TGTGCCAGCAGCCGTTTCTACGACGACAGGGTAGTTCAGCCCCAGCATTTT. It codes for CASSRFYDDRVVQPQHF.

This clonotype was found many times. The chain has TRBV5-1 and TRBJ2-5, with 9 nucleotides matching TRBD1. Germline-derived CDR1 and CDR2 are SGHRS and YFSETQ. The CDR3 covers 14 residues. V dropped 4 bases and J dropped 3; count of bases not matched to a gene: 4. The CDR3 DNA reads as TGCGCCAGCAGCGTACAGGGGGCCGAAGAGACCCAGTACTTC. The encoded protein is CASSVQGAEETQYF.

This clonotype occurred a few times. The chain carries TRBV19 and TRBJ2-1, with 7 bases aligning to TRBD2. Germline trimming cut 1 base from V and 0 bases from J; bases unmatched to any gene: 9. The length of the CDR3 is 18 residues. CDR1 is LNHDA, CDR2 SQIVND, per germline (reference sequence). The CDR3 is CASSIGGIAGSSYNEQFF. In DNA, the CDR3 is TGTGCCAGTAGTATAGGAGGAATAGCGGGTAGCTCCTACAATGAGCAGTTCTTC.

This clonotype was seen only a few times. This rearrangement joins TRBV7-9 to TRBJ2-2; 9 bases fit TRBD2. Germline CDR1 reads SEHNR; CDR2 reads FQNEAQ (reference sequence). J lost 4 bases, V lost 5 bases, and 8 bases had no gene match. The CDR3 length is 16 residues. DNA for the CDR3: TGTGCCAGCAGCCCGTCTAGCGGGGCCTCCACCGGGGAGCTGTTTTTT. Protein product: CASSPSSGASTGELFF.

This clonotype is medium-sized. The CDR3 DNA reads as TGTGCCAGCACGCGACTAGCGGGTCCCACAGATACGCAGTATTTT. Residues: CASTRLAGPTDTQYF. The chain joins TRBV9 to TRBJ2-3, with 10 positions matching TRBD2. There are 15 residues in the CDR3. With 6 bases clipped from V and 2 bases from J, the junction kept 6 bases outside the gene matches. The germline CDR1 and CDR2 sequences are SGDLS and YYNGEE. The entire variable domain, with the rest obtained from reference TRBV9 and TRBJ2-3, is as follows: DSGVTQTPKHLITATGQRVTLRCSPRSGDLSVYWYQQSLDQGLQFLIQYYNGEERAKGNILERFSAQQFPDLHSELNLSSLELGDSALYFCASTRLAGPTDTQYFGPGTRLTVL.